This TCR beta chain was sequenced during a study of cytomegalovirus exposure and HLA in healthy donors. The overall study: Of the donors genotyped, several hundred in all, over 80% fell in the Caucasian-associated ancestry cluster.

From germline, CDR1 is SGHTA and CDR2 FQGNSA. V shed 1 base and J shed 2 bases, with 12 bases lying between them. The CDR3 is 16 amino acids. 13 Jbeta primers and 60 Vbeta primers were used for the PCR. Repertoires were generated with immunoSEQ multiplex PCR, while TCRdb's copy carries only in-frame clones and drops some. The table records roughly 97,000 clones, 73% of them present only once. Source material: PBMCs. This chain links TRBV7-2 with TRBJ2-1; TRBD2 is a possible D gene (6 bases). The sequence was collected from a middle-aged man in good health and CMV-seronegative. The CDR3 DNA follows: TGTGCCAGCAGCTTAGTGGGGACTGTAACCTACAATGAGCAGTTCTTC. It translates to CASSLVGTVTYNEQFF. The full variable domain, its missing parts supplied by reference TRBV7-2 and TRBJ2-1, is GAGVSQSPSNKVTEKGKDVELRCDPISGHTALYWYRQSLGQGLEFLIYFQGNSAPDKSGLPSDRFSAERTGGSVSTLTIQRTQQEDSAVYLCASSLVGTVTYNEQFFGPGTRLTVL.